These 6 T cell receptor beta chains were sequenced from one sample in a study of T cell clonotyping in hematopoietic cell transplantation. Some clones are missing from TCRdb's copy, which holds only in-frame ones; the method was immunoSEQ multiplex PCR. Of fewer than 25,000 clones detected, more than 60% appear once; the ten largest clones hold 14% to 15%. Sequences were obtained from peripheral blood mononuclear cells. The receptor source for this set is a man aged 60 to 69 in good health. Some clones in this sample may be carry-over from other donors' samples.

This clone was seen a single time. The chain has TRBV28 and TRBJ1-1; TRBD1 matches at 11 bases. From germline, CDR1 is MDHEN and CDR2 SYDVKM. The CDR3 is made up of 16 amino acids. Unmatched junction bases numbered 6, after V lost 3 bases and J lost 3 bases. The CDR3 sequence is CASSFGGQGAYTEAFF. The CDR3, as DNA: TGTGCCAGCAGTTTCGGCGGACAGGGGGCCTACACTGAAGCTTTCTTT.

This chain connects TRBV5-6 to TRBJ2-7; D could derive from TRBD1 or TRBD2 (5 bases each). V was pared by 4 bases and J by 2 bases, with 13 bases between. The CDR3 is 14 amino acids. Germline CDR1 reads SGHDT; CDR2 reads YYEEEE. Here the CDR3 reads CASSLGPRTYEQYF. CDR3 coding DNA: TGTGCCAGCAGCCTGGGACCCAGAACCTACGAGCAGTACTTC.

This clone was seen only a few times. The rearrangement joins TRBV27 to TRBJ2-7, with a weak D call TRBD2 (7 bases). Germline CDR1 is MNHEY and CDR2 is SMNVEV (reference sequence). The germline V and J ends were trimmed by 0 bases and 8 bases, with 23 bases remaining between them. The CDR3 totals 17 residues. The chain's CDR3 is CASSLSGGRGLETKQYF. The CDR3, as DNA: TGTGCCAGCAGTTTATCGGGGGGGCGAGGGTTAGAGACGAAGCAGTACTTC.

This clone occurred a few times. V and J are TRBV11-2 and TRBJ1-3; the D gene is possibly TRBD1 (6 bases). The CDR3 has 16 residues. V gave up 5 bases and J gave up 1 base, with 15 bases separating them. From germline, CDR1 is SGHAT and CDR2 FQNNGV. CDR3 nucleotide sequence: TGTGCCAGCAGCACCGGGGGCGTAGGGTCTGGAAACACCATATATTTT. The encoded protein is CASSTGGVGSGNTIYF.

This clone was found a few times. The chain links TRBV27 to TRBJ2-1; D is unresolved. Trimming shortened V by 3 bases and J by 4 bases, and 16 bases separated the two germline ends. Per the germline V gene, CDR1 is MNHEY and CDR2 is SMNVEV (reference sequence). The length of the CDR3 is 16 residues. CDR3 sequence (DNA): TGTGCCAGCAGTTTTTGGCGGCCTGAGAAATACAATGAGCAGTTCTTC. This sequence encodes CASSFWRPEKYNEQFF.

The rearrangement joins TRBV9 to TRBJ1-4; no clear D gene. The length of the CDR3 is 14 residues. CDR1 and CDR2 (germline): SGDLS, YYNGEE. Between the trimmed V and J ends, which lost 4 bases and 11 bases, there was a span of 18 bases. The CDR3, as DNA: TGTGCCAGCAGCACCCGGGCCACCCCTGACAAACTGTTTTTT. Encoded protein: CASSTRATPDKLFF.